This note documents a single T cell receptor (beta chain) sequence. Its antigen is currently unknown. The data were taken from a study of blood T cells in healthy people across ages. Study findings and constraints: Lack of knowledge of donor CMV status possibly confounded expanded clonotype changes. Diversity estimated from one million T cells was considered an underestimate. It was found that TCR beta diversity correlated strongly with the percentage of naive T cells.

The CDR3 consists of 14 residues. After removal of 5 bases from V and 9 bases from J, the junction contained 7 bases not matched to a gene. Germline V gene sequence: CDR1 MGHDK, CDR2 SYGVNS. Sample-barcoded 5' priming and a J-beta primer mix drove a second PCR of 7 to 11 cycles. TCRdb re-called the 5' RACE reads through MiXCR, storing one row per CDR3 protein. The data show 650,000 to 1,000,000 distinct CDR3 sequences, 35% to 40% seen once. Donor samples were obtained from healthy Caucasian individuals from Russia, aged about 6 to 95. Input material: blood. This receptor was obtained from a young man in good health. This chain joins TRBV25-1 and TRBJ1-6; 7 bases agree with TRBD1. This chain's CDR3 is CASSIGGVGSPLHF. The CDR3 DNA follows: TGTGCCAGCAGTATAGGGGGCGTAGGTTCACCCCTCCACTTT.